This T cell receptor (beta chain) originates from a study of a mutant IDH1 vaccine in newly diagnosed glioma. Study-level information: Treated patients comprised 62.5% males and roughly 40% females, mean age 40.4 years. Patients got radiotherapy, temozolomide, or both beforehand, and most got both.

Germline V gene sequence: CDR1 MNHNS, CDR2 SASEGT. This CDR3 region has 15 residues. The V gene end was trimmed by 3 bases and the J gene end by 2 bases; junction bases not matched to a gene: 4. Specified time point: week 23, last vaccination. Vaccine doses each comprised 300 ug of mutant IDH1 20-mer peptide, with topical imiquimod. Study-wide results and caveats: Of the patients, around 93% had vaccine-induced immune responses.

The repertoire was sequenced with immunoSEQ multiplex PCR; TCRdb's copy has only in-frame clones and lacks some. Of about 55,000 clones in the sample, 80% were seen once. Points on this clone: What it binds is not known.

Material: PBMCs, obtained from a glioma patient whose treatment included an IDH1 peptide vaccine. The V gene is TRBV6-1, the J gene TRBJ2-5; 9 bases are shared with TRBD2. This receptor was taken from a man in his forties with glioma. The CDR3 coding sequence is TGTGCCAGCAGTGATCATGCGGGGGGGCAAGAGACCCAGTACTTC. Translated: CASSDHAGGQETQYF.